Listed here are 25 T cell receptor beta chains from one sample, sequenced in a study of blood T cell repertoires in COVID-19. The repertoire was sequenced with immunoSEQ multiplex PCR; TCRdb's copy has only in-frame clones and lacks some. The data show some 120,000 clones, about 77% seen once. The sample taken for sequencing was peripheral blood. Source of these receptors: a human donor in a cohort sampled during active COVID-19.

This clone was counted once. This CDR3 reads CASSPVTGSNSPLHF. CDR3 sequence (DNA): TGTGCCAGCAGCCCAGTGACGGGGTCCAATTCACCCCTCCACTTT. The V gene is TRBV3-1 (or the pseudogene TRBV3-2), the J gene TRBJ1-6; D ambiguous. V gave up 4 bases and J gave up 7 bases, with 14 bases separating them. The CDR3 extends over 15 amino acids. Germline lookup yields CDR1 LGHDT and CDR2 YNNKEL (reference sequence).

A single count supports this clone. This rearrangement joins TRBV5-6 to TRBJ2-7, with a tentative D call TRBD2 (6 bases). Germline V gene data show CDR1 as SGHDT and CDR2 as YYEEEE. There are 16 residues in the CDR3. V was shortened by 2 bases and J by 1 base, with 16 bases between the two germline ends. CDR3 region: CASSFLGDSLSYEQYF. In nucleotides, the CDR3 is TGTGCCAGCAGCTTCTTAGGGGACTCCTTATCCTACGAGCAGTACTTC.

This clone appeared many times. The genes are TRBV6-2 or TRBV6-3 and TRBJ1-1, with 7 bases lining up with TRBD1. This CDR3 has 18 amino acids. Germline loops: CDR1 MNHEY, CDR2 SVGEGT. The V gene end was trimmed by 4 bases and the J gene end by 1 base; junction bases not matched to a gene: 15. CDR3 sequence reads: CASSFRTGLRMKNTEAFF. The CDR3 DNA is TGTGCCAGCAGTTTCCGGACAGGACTACGAATGAAGAACACTGAAGCTTTCTTT.

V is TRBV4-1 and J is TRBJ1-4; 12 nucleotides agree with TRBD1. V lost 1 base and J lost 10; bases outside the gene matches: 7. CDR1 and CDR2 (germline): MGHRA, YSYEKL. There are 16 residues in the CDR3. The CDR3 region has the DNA TGCGCCAGCAGCCAAGGACCGGGACAGGGGGCGGGAAAACTGTTTTTT. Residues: CASSQGPGQGAGKLFF.

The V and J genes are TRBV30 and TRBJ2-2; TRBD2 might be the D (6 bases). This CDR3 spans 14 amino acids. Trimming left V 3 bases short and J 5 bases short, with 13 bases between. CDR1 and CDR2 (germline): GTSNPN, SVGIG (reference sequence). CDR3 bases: TGTGCCTGGAGGCTGGGACTTTCTACCGGGGAGCTGTTTTTT. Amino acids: CAWRLGLSTGELFF.

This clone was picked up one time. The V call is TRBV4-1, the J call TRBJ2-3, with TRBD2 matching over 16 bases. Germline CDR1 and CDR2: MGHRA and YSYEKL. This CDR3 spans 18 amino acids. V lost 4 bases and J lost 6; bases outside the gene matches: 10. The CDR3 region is CASSLTPGLAGGRDTQYF. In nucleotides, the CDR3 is TGCGCCAGCAGCCTAACGCCGGGACTAGCGGGAGGGAGGGATACGCAGTATTTT.

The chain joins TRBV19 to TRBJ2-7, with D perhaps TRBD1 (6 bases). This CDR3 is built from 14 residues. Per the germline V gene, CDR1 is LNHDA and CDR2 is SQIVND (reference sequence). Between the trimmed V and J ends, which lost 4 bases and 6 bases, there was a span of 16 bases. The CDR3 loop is CASSKASRGTEQYF. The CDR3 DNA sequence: TGTGCCAGTAGTAAGGCCTCCAGGGGAACCGAGCAGTACTTC.

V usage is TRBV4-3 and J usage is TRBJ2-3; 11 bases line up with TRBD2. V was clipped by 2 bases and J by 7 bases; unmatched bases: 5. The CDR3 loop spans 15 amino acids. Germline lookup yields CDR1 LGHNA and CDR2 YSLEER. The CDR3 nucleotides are TGCGCCAGCAGCCAAACTGGGACTAGCGGATATACGCAGTATTTT. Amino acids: CASSQTGTSGYTQYF.

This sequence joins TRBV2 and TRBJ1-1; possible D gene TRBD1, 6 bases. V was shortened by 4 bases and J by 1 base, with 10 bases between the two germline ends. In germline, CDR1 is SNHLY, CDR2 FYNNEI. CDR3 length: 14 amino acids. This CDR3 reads CASSGKGGNTEAFF. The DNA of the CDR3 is TGTGCCAGCAGTGGAAAAGGGGGGAACACTGAAGCTTTCTTT.

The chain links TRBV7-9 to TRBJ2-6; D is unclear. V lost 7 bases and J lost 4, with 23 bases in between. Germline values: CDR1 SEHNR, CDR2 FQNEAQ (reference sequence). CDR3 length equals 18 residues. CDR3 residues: CASTRRIGSPSGANVLTF. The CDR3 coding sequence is TGTGCCAGCACCCGGAGAATAGGCTCCCCCAGCGGGGCCAACGTCCTGACTTTC.

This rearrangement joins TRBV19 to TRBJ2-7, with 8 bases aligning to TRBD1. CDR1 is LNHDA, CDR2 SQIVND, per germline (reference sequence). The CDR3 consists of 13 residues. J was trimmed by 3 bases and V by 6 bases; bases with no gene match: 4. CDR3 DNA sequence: TGTGCCAGTAGCGGTGACAGGGGCTACGAGCAGTACTTC. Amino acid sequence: CASSGDRGYEQYF.

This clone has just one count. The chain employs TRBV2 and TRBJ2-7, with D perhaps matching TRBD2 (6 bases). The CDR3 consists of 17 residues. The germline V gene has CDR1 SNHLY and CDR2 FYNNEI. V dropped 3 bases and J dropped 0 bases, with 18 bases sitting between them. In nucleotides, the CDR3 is TGTGCCAGCAGTGATATGGGGGGAACAGCGGTCTCCTACGAGCAGTACTTC. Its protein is CASSDMGGTAVSYEQYF.

The CDR3 is CASSPDLLSYGYTF. The CDR3 DNA reads as TGCGCCAGCAGCCCTGATTTACTCTCCTATGGCTACACCTTC. The V and J genes are TRBV4-3 and TRBJ1-2; no clear D gene. In germline, CDR1 is LGHNA, CDR2 YSLEER. V gave up 4 bases and J gave up 4 bases, with 13 bases separating them. The CDR3 extends over 14 amino acids.

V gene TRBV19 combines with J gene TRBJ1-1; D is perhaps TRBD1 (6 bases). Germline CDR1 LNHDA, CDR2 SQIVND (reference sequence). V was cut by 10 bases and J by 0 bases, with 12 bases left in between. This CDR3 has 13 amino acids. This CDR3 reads CATGDRLNTEAFF. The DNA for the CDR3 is TGTGCCACAGGGGACCGACTGAACACTGAAGCTTTCTTT. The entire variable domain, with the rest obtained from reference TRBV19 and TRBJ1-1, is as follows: DGGITQSPKYLFRKEGQNVTLSCEQNLNHDAMYWYRQDPGQGLRLIYYSQIVNDFQKGDIAEGYSVSREKKESFPLTVTSAQKNPTAFYLCATGDRLNTEAFFGQGTRLTVV.

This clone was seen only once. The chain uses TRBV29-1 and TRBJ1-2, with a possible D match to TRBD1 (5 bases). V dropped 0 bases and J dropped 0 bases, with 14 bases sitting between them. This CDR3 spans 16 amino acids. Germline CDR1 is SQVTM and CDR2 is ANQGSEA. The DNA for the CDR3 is TGCAGCGTTGAAGATTGGCGGGGGGAGACTAACTATGGCTACACCTTC. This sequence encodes CSVEDWRGETNYGYTF.

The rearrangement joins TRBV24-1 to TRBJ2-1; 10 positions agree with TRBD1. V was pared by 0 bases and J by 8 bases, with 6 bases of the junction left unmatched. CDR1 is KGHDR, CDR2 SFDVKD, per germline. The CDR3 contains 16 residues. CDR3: CATSDLGQGVEDEQFF. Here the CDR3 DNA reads TGTGCCACCAGTGATTTGGGACAGGGGGTAGAGGATGAGCAGTTCTTC.

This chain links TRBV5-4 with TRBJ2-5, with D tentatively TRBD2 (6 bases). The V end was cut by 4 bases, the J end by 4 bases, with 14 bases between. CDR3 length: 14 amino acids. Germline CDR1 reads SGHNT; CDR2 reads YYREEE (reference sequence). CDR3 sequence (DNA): TGTGCCAGCAGCACCCTAGCGAGAGGAGAGACCCAGTACTTC. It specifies CASSTLARGETQYF.

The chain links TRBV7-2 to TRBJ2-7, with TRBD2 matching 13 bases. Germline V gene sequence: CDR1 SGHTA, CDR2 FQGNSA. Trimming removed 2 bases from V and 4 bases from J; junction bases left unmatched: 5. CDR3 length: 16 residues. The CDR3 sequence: CASSLSWTSGGYEQYF. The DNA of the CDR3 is TGTGCCAGCAGCTTATCTTGGACTAGCGGGGGATACGAGCAGTACTTC.

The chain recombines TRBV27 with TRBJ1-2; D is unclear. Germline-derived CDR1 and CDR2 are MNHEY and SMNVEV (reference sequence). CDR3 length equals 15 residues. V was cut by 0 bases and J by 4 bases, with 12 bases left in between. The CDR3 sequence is CASSLSPLGSYGYTF. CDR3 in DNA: TGTGCCAGCAGTTTATCGCCACTCGGGAGCTATGGCTACACCTTC.

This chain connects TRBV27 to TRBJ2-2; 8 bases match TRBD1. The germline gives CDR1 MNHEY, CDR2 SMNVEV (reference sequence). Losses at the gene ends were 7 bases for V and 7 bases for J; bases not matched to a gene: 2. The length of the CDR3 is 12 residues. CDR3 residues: CASNTGGGELFF. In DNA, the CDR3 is TGTGCCAGCAACACAGGGGGCGGGGAGCTGTTTTTT.

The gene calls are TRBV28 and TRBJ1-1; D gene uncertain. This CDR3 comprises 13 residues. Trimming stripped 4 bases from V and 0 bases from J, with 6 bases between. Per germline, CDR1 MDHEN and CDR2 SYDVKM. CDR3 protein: CASSWSLNTEAFF. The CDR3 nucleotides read TGTGCCAGCAGTTGGAGCCTGAACACTGAAGCTTTCTTT.

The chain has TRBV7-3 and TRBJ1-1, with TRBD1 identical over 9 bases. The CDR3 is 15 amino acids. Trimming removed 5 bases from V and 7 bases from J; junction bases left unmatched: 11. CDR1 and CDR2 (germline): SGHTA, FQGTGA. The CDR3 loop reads CASSTTGTGIFEAFF. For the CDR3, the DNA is TGTGCCAGCAGCACCACCGGGACAGGGATATTTGAAGCTTTCTTT.

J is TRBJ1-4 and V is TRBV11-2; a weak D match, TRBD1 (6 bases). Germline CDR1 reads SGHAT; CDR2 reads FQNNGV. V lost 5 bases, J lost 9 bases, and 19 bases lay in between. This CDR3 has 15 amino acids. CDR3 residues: CASSHVPGQIKKLFF. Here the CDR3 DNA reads TGTGCCAGCAGCCACGTACCGGGACAAATTAAAAAACTGTTTTTT.

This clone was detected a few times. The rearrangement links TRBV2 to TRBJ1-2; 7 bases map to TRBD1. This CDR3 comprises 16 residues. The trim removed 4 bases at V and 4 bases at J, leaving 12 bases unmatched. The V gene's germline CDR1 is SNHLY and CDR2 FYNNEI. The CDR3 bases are TGTGCCAGCAGTGCGCGACAGGGACTTAACATCTATGGCTACACCTTC. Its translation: CASSARQGLNIYGYTF.

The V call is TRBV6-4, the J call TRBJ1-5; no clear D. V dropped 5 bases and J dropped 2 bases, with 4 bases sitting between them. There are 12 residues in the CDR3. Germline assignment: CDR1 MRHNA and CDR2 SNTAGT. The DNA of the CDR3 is TGTGCCAGCAGTTTCGGCAATCAGCCCCAGCATTTT. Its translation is CASSFGNQPQHF.